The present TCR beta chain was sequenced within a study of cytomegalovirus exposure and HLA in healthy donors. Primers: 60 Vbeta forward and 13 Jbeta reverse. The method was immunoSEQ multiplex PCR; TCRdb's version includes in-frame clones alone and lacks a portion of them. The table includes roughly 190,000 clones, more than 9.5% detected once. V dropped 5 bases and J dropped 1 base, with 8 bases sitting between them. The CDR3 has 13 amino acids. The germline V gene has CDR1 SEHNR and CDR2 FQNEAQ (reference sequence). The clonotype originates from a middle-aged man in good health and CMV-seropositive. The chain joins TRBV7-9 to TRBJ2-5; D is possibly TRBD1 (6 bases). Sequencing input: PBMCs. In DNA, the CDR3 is TGTGCCAGCAGCGACAGGCTCCAAGAGACCCAGTACTTC. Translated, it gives CASSDRLQETQYF.